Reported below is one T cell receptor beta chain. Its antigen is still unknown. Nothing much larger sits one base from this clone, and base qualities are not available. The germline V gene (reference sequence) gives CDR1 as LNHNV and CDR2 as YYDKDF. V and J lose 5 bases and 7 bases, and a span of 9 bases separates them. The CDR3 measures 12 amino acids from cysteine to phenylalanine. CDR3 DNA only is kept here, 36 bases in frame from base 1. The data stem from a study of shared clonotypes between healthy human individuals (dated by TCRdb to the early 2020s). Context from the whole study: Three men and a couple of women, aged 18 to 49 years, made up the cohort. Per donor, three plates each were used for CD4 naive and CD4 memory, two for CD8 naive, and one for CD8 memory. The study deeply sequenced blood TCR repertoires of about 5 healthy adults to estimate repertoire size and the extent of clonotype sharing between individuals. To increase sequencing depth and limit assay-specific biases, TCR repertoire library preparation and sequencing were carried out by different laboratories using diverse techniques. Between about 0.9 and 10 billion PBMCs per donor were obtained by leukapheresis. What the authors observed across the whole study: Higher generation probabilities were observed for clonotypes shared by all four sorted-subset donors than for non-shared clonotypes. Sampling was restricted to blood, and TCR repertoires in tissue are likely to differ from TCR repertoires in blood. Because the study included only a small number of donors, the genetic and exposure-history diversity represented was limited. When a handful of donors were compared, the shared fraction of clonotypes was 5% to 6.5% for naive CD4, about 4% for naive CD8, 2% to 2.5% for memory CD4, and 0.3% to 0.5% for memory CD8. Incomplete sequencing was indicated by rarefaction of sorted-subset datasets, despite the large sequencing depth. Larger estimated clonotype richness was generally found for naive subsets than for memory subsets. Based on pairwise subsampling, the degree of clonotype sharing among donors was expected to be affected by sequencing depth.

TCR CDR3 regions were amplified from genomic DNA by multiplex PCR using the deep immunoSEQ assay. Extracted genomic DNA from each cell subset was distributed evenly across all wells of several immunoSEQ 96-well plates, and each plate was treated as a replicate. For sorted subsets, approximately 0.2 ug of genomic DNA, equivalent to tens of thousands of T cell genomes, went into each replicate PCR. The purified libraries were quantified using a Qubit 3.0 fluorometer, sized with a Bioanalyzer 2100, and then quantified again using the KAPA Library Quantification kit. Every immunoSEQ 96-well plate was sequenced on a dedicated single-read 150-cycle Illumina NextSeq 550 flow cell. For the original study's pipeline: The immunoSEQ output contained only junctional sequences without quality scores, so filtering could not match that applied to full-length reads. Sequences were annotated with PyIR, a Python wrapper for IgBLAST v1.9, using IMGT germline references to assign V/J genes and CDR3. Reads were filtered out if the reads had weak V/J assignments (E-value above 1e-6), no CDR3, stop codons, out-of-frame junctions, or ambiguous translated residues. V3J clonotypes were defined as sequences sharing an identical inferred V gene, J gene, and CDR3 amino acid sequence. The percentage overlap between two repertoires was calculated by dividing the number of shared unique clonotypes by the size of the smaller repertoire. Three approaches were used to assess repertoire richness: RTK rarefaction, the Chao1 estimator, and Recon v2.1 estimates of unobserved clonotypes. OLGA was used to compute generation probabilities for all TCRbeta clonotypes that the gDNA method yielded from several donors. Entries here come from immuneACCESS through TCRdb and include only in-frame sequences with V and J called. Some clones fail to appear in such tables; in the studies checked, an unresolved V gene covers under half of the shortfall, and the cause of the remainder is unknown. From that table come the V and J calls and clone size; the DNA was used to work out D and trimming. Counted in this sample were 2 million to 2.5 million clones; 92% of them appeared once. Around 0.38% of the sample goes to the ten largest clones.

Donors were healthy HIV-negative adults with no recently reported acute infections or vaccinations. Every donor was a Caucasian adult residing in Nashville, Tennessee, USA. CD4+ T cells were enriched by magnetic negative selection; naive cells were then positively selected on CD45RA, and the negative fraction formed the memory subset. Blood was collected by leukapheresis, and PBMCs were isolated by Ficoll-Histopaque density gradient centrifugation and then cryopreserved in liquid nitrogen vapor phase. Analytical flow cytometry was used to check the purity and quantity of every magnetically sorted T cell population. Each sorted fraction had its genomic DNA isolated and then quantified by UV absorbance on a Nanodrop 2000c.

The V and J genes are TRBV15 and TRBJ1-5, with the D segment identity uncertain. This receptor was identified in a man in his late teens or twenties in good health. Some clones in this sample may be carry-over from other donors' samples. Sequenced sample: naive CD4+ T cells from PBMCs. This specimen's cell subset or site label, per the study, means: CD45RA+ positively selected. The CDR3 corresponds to CATSATGQPQHF. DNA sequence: TGTGCCACCAGCGCCACCGGGCAGCCCCAGCATTTT.